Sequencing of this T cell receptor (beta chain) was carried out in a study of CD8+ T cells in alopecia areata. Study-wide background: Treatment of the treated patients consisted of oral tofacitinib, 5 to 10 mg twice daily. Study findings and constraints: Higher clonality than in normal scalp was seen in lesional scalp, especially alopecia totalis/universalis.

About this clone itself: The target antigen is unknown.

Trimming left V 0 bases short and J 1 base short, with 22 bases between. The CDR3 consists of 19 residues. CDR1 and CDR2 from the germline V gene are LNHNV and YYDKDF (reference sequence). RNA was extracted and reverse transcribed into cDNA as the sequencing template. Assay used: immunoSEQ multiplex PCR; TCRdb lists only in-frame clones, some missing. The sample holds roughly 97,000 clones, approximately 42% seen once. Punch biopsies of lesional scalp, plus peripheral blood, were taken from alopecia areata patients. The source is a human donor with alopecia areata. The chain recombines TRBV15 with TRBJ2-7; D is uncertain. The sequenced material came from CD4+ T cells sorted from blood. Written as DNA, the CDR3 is TGTGCCACCAGCAGAGATCTTCAATCCGTGGTATTGTATTCCTACGAGCAGTACTTC. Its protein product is CATSRDLQSVVLYSYEQYF.